A selection of T cell receptor beta chains follows, all from one sample in a study of cytomegalovirus exposure and HLA in healthy donors. The assay was immunoSEQ multiplex PCR, and TCRdb's table has in-frame clones only and misses some. The sample lists 50,000 to 75,000 clones, about four fifths occurring once. The specimen sequenced was PBMCs. Every receptor here comes from a young man in good health and CMV-seropositive. The CDR3 runs from the conserved cysteine through the conserved F or W. Fields, in order: J gene, clone size, V gene, CDR3 protein. Part of the rows lack a size; the others show once, few, many or a class for expanded clones.

J gene: TRBJ1-1; clone size: .; V gene: TRBV14; CDR3 protein: CASSQRGGRLAFF
J gene: TRBJ1-4; clone size: few; V gene: TRBV4-2; CDR3 protein: CASSQEGQGRNEKLFF
J gene: TRBJ2-2; clone size: .; V gene: TRBV4-3; CDR3 protein: CASSQKTGARTGELFF
J gene: .; clone size: .; V gene: TRBV29-1; CDR3 protein: CSIWTIPPYEQYF
J gene: TRBJ2-1; clone size: few; V gene: TRBV7-6; CDR3 protein: CASSSRGQGGNEQFF
J gene: TRBJ1-6; clone size: .; V gene: TRBV5-8; CDR3 protein: CASGTGNSPLHF
J gene: TRBJ1-3; clone size: .; V gene: TRBV27; CDR3 protein: CASGTGRNTIYF
J gene: TRBJ1-2; clone size: .; V gene: TRBV28; CDR3 protein: CASSALQDFNYGYTF
J gene: TRBJ1-2; clone size: .; V gene: TRBV9; CDR3 protein: CASSTSPGQGYGYTF
J gene: TRBJ1-1; clone size: .; V gene: TRBV5-1; CDR3 protein: CASSLVPSSTEAFF
J gene: TRBJ2-5; clone size: .; V gene: TRBV30; CDR3 protein: CAWSVTPETQYF
J gene: TRBJ2-1; clone size: .; V gene: TRBV30; CDR3 protein: CAWSLRQYNEQFF
J gene: TRBJ2-5; clone size: .; V gene: TRBV7-9; CDR3 protein: CASSATSDGETQYF
J gene: TRBJ2-7; clone size: .; V gene: TRBV7-2; CDR3 protein: CASSLLEGGEQYF
J gene: TRBJ2-7; clone size: .; V gene: TRBV18; CDR3 protein: CASSLGAATYEQYF
J gene: TRBJ1-1; clone size: .; V gene: TRBV5-4; CDR3 protein: CASSLVQKNTEAFF
J gene: TRBJ1-4; clone size: .; V gene: TRBV7-2; CDR3 protein: CASSLDRGRTNEKLFF
J gene: TRBJ2-1; clone size: .; V gene: TRBV21-1; CDR3 protein: CASSRRLAGDSYNEQFF
J gene: TRBJ1-2; clone size: .; V gene: TRBV9; CDR3 protein: CASGGEIANYGYTF
J gene: TRBJ1-6; clone size: .; V gene: TRBV2; CDR3 protein: CASSPGDSPLHF
J gene: TRBJ1-3; clone size: .; V gene: TRBV7-2; CDR3 protein: CASSRDRGEYTIYF
J gene: TRBJ2-6; clone size: medium-sized; V gene: TRBV4-3; CDR3 protein: CASSHAGGSGANVLTF
J gene: TRBJ1-6; clone size: .; V gene: TRBV9; CDR3 protein: CASSLQGAPLHF
J gene: TRBJ1-5; clone size: .; V gene: TRBV10-3; CDR3 protein: CAISDFQGSNQPQHF
J gene: TRBJ1-2; clone size: .; V gene: TRBV6-5; CDR3 protein: CASSLSTGIYGYTF
J gene: TRBJ1-1; clone size: .; V gene: TRBV4-3; CDR3 protein: CASSWKGQGEAFF
J gene: TRBJ1-2; clone size: .; V gene: TRBV19; CDR3 protein: CASSAFWDSVMGYGYTF
J gene: TRBJ1-2; clone size: .; V gene: TRBV6-6; CDR3 protein: CASSYGQGASGYGYTF
J gene: TRBJ2-5; clone size: few; V gene: TRBV11-3; CDR3 protein: CASSLSLTEGSQYF
J gene: TRBJ1-5; clone size: .; V gene: TRBV19; CDR3 protein: CASSIQGQSNQPQHF
J gene: TRBJ1-3; clone size: few; V gene: TRBV6-5; CDR3 protein: CASRRDGTGNTIYF
J gene: TRBJ1-5; clone size: .; V gene: TRBV19; CDR3 protein: CASIEGVNQPQHF
J gene: TRBJ1-1; clone size: few; V gene: TRBV10-3; CDR3 protein: CAIKDRDTEAFF
J gene: TRBJ2-2; clone size: .; V gene: TRBV7-8; CDR3 protein: CASSRGLAGELFF
J gene: TRBJ1-4; clone size: few; V gene: TRBV9; CDR3 protein: CASSVTGQGRNEKLFF
J gene: TRBJ1-2; clone size: .; V gene: TRBV28; CDR3 protein: CASSPTELYGYTF
J gene: TRBJ2-7; clone size: .; V gene: TRBV9; CDR3 protein: CASSVGTIGYYEQYF
J gene: TRBJ1-1; clone size: few; V gene: TRBV10-3; CDR3 protein: CAISESGEEAFF
J gene: TRBJ2-5; clone size: .; V gene: TRBV30; CDR3 protein: CAWDAGQGPQETQYF
J gene: TRBJ2-3; clone size: .; V gene: TRBV7-7; CDR3 protein: CASSLNTPPDTQYF
J gene: TRBJ2-1; clone size: .; V gene: TRBV5-4; CDR3 protein: CASSLAGGRNEQFF
J gene: TRBJ2-6; clone size: .; V gene: TRBV6-5; CDR3 protein: CASSWGGAGANVLTF
J gene: TRBJ1-5; clone size: .; V gene: TRBV7-2; CDR3 protein: CASSPGTGAHQPQHF
J gene: TRBJ1-2; clone size: .; V gene: TRBV2; CDR3 protein: CASTLDRGGHTF
J gene: TRBJ1-2; clone size: once; V gene: TRBV11-2; CDR3 protein: CASSLVGGQGGDYTF
J gene: TRBJ2-3; clone size: once; V gene: TRBV13; CDR3 protein: CASSWTSGGAHTDTQYF
J gene: TRBJ1-2; clone size: .; V gene: TRBV6-5; CDR3 protein: CASSYDRAPYGYTF
J gene: TRBJ1-1; clone size: .; V gene: TRBV7-3; CDR3 protein: CASSPTGGINTEAFF